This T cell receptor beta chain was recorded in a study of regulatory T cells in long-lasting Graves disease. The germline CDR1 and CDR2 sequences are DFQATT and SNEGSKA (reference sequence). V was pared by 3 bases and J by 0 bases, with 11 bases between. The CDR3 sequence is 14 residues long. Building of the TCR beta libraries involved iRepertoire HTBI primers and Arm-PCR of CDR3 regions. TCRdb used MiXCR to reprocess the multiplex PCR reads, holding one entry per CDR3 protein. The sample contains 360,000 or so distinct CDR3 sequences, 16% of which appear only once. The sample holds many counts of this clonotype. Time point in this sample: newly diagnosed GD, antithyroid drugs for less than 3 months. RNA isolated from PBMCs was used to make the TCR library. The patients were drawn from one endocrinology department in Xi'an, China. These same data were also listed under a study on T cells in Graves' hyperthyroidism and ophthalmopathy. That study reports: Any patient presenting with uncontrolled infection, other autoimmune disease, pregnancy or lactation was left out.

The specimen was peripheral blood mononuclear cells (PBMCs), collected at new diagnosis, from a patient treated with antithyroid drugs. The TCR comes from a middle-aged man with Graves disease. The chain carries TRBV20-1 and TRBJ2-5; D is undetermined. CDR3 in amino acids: CSASPTRNQETQYF. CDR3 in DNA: TGCAGTGCTAGTCCCACCAGAAACCAAGAGACCCAGTACTTC.